These 12 T cell receptor beta chains were all obtained from the same sample, sequenced in a study of tumor and adjacent non-tumor tissue in lung cancer. No cell sorting was done before RNA was extracted from the tissue. More than 3 cm separated this lung sample from the edge of the tumor. TCRbeta libraries were built with three rounds of nested PCR, modified from ARM-PCR. TCRdb redid the calling of the multiplex PCR reads with MiXCR, one entry per CDR3 protein. The repertoire has 47,000 or so distinct CDR3 sequences, 64% of them found once; the top ten carry approximately 30%. Specimen: distant non-tumor lung tissue. These receptors were obtained from a woman in her 70s with non-small cell lung cancer.

As regards this clonotype: A much larger clone differs by one base, so this may be a read error. Here the CDR3 DNA reads TGTGCCAACAGCAAACTGCTAGGGGGGAGGCAACCTGAAGCTTTCTTT. Protein sequence: CANSKLLGGRQPEAFF. The J gene is TRBJ1-1, the V gene TRBV7-9, with D perhaps matching TRBD1 (6 bases). Germline-derived CDR1 and CDR2 are SEHNR and FQNEAQ (reference sequence). The CDR3 runs to 16 residues.

The V and J genes are TRBV20-1 and TRBJ2-5, with 8 bases fitting TRBD2. Looked up from germline, CDR1 is DFQATT and CDR2 is SNEGSKA (reference sequence). The V gene end was trimmed by 0 bases and the J gene end by 5 bases; junction bases not matched to a gene: 8. This CDR3 contains 15 residues. The DNA of the CDR3 is TGCAGTGCTAGAGATACCGGGAGGGCCTTCGAGACCCAGTACTTC. As protein: CSARDTGRAFETQYF.

In the case of this clonotype: The junction differs from germline at one of its ends, possibly a read error. The chain links TRBV11-1 to TRBJ2-7, with D perhaps TRBD2 (5 bases). Germline assignment: CDR1 SGHAT and CDR2 FQDESV (reference sequence). The CDR3 contains 14 residues. The CDR3 sequence: CASSFKAARYEQYF. CDR3 nucleotides: TGCGCCAGTAGCTTCAAAGCGGCTCGGTACGAGCAGTACTTC.

V usage is TRBV29-1 and J usage is TRBJ2-1; 12 positions agree with TRBD2. Germline V lookup: CDR1 SQVTM, CDR2 ANQGSEA. V lost 6 bases and J lost 9; bases outside the gene matches: 9. The CDR3 runs 14 residues. In nucleotides, the CDR3 is TGCAGCGTAGCTGGGACTAGCGGGTTCTGTGAGCAGTTCTTC. Its translation is CSVAGTSGFCEQFF.

This clonotype occurred many times. CDR3 nucleotides: TGCAGCGTTGCGGTAGCGGGAGGGGGAGAGACCCAGTACTTC. Amino acid sequence: CSVAVAGGGETQYF. This chain uses TRBV29-1 with TRBJ2-5; 11 positions agree with TRBD2. After removal of 4 bases from V and 4 bases from J, the junction contained 5 bases not matched to a gene. This CDR3 is built from 14 residues. From germline, CDR1 is SQVTM and CDR2 ANQGSEA.

This clonotype was seen many times. J is TRBJ2-1 and V is TRBV4-1; 7 bases match TRBD2. Unmatched junction bases numbered 3, after V lost 1 base and J lost 3 bases. The CDR3 is 15 amino acids. Germline CDR1 and CDR2: MGHRA and YSYEKL. The CDR3 spells CASSQAAGDYNEQFF. Here the CDR3 DNA reads TGCGCCAGCAGCCAAGCGGCGGGGGACTACAATGAGCAGTTCTTC.

This clonotype was recorded once. At one end the junction does not follow the germline gene, possibly because of a read error. The V call is TRBV6-5, the J call TRBJ1-6, with D hard to call. The CDR3 is made up of 15 amino acids. Germline V gives CDR1 MNHEY, CDR2 SVGAGI. The CDR3 nucleotides read TGTGCCAGCAGTTACTTCGACGGGCCCAATTCACCCCCCCACTTT. Translated, it gives CASSYFDGPNSPPHF.

The table lists this clonotype with a few counts. A read error may be the cause here, since a much bigger clone is one base away. The V gene is TRBV11-2, the J gene TRBJ2-2, with TRBD1 matching 8 bases. From germline, CDR1 is SGHAT and CDR2 FQNNGV. This CDR3 is 20 amino acids long. The CDR3 sequence: CTSTNIPGSADRVGSGELFF. In DNA form, the CDR3 reads TGTACCAGCACCAACATCCCCGGTTCAGCGGACAGGGTCGGGTCCGGGGAGCTGTTTTTT.

The chain combines TRBV7-9 with TRBJ2-3; perhaps TRBD2 as D (5 bases). The germline gives CDR1 SEHNR, CDR2 FQNEAQ (reference sequence). The ends were cut back, 11 bases at V and 6 bases at J, with 18 bases in the middle. CDR3 size: 13 residues. The CDR3 protein is CAAILGDEDTQYF. CDR3 DNA: TGTGCCGCCATATTGGGAGATGAGGATACGCAGTATTTT. The whole variable domain, remainder taken from reference TRBV7-9 and TRBJ2-3, is DTGVSQNPRHKITKRGQNVTFRCDPISEHNRLYWYRQTLGQGPEFLTYFQNEAQLEKSRLLSDRFSAERPKGSFSTLEIQRTEQGDSAMYLCAAILGDEDTQYFGPGTRLTVL.

This clonotype was recorded at least ten times. As DNA, the CDR3 is TGTGCCTGGGGCTATTTGGGGAGCGGCTACACCTTC. Its translation is CAWGYLGSGYTF. The chain uses TRBV30 and TRBJ1-2; D uncertain. The CDR3 runs 12 residues. Trimming pared 5 bases from V and 8 bases from J, leaving 15 bases between. Germline assignment: CDR1 GTSNPN and CDR2 SVGIG (reference sequence). Combining the CDR3 with reference TRBV30 and TRBJ1-2 gives the whole variable domain SQTIHQWPATLVQPVGSPLSLECTVEGTSNPNLYWYRQAAGRGLQLLFYSVGIGQISSEVPQNLSASRPQDRQFILSSKKLLLSDSGFYLCAWGYLGSGYTFGSGTRLTVV.

The rearrangement uses TRBV5-1 and TRBJ1-5; 7 bases line up with TRBD1. The CDR3 has 14 residues. Germline trimming cut 5 bases from V and 6 bases from J; bases unmatched to any gene: 8. CDR1 and CDR2 from the germline V gene are SGHRS and YFSETQ. The CDR3 sequence: CASSLDRHSQPQHF. CDR3 DNA: TGCGCCAGCAGTCTGGACAGGCACAGTCAGCCCCAGCATTTT.

A remark on this clonotype: The CDR3 carries no conserved terminal phenylalanine or tryptophan, so it likely arises from a read error. V and J are TRBV4-1 and TRBJ1-5; D gene uncertain. CDR1 MGHRA and CDR2 YSYEKL come from the germline V gene. The V end was cut by 0 bases, the J end by 13 bases, with 16 bases between. The CDR3 has 14 amino acids. Written as DNA, the CDR3 is TGCGCCAGCAGCCAAGATCTGGCAGGTCAGATTCAGCATTAC. Residues: CASSQDLAGQIQHY.